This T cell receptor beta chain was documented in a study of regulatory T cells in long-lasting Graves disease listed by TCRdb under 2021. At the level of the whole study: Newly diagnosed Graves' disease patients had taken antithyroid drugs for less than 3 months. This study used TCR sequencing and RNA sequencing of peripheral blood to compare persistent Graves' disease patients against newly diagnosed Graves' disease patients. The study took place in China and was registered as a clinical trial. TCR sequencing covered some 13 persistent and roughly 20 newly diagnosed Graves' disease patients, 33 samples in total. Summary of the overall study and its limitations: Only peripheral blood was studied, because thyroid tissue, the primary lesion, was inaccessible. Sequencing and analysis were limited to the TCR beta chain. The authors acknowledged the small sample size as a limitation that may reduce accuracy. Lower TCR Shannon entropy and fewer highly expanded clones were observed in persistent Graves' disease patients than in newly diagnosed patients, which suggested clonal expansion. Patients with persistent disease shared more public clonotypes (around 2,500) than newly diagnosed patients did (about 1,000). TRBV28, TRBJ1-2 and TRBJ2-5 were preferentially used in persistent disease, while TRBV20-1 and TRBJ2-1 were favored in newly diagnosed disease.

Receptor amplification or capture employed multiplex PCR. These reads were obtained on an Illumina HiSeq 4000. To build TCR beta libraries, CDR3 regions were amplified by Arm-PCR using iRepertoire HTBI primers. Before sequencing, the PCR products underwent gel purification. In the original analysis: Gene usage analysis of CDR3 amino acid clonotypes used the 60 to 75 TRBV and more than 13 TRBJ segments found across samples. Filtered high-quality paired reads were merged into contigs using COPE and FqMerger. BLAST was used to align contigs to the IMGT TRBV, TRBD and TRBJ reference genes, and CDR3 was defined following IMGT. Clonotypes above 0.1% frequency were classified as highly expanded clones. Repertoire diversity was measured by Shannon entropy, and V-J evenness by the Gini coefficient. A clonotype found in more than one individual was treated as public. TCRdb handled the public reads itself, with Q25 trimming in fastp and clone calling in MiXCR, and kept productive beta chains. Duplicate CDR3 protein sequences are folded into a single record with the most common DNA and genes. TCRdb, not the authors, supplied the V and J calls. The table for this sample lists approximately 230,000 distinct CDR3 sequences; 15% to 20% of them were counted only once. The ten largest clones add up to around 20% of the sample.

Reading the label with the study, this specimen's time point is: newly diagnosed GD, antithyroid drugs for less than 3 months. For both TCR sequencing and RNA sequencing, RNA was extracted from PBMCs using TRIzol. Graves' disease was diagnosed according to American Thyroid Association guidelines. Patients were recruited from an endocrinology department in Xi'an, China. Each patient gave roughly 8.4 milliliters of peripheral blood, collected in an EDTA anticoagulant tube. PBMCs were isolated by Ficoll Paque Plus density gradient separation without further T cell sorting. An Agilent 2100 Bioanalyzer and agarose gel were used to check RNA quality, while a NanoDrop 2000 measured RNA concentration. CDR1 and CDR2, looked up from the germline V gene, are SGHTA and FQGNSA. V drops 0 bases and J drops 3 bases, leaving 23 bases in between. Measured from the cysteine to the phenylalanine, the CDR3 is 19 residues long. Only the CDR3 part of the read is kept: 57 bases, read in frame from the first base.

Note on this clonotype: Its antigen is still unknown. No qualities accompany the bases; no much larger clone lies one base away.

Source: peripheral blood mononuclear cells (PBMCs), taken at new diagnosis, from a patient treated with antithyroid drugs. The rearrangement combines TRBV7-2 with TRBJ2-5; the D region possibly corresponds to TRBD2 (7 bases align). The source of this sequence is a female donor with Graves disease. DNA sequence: TGTGCCAGCAGCTTAGCTCATGGGGCAGGGAGGGGGAGGGAAGAGACCCAGTACTTC. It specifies CASSLAHGAGRGREETQYF.